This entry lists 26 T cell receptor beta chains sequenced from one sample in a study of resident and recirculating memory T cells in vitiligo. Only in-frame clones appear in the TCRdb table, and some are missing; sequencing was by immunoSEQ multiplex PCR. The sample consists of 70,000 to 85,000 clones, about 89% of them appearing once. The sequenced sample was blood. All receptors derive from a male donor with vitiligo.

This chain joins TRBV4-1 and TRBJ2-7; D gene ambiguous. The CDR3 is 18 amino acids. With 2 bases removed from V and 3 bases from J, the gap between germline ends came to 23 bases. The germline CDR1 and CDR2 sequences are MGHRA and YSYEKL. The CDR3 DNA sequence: TGCGCCAGCAGCCAACTAATCCTGGCCCCTTCGAGGAGCTACGAGCAGTACTTC. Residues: CASSQLILAPSRSYEQYF.

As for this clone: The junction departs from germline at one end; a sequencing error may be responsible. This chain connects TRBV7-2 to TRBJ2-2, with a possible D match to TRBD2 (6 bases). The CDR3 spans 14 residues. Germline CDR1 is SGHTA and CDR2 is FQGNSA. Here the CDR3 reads CASGTGTRTGELFF. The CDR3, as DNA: TGTGCCAGCGGGACCGGGACTCGTACCGGAGAGCTGTTTTTT.

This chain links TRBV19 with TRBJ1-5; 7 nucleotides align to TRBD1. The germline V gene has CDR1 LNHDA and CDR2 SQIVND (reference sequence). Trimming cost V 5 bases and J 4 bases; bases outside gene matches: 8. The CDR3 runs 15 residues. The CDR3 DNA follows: TGTGCCAGTAGTGTTTTTGGGACAGCTAATCAGCCCCAGCATTTT. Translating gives CASSVFGTANQPQHF.

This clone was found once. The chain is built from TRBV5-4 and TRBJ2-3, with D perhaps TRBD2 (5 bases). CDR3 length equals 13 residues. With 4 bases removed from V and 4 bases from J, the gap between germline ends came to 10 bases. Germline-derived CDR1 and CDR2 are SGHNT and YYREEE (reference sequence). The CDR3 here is CASSMTTADTQYF. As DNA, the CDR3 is TGTGCCAGCAGCATGACTACCGCAGATACGCAGTATTTT.

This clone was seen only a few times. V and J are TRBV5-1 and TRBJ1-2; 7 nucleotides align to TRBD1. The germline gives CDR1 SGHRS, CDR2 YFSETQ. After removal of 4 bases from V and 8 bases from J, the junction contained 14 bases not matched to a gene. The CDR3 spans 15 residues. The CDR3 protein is CASSGGQHNTVGYTF. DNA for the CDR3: TGCGCCAGCAGCGGGGGACAGCACAATACTGTCGGCTACACCTTC.

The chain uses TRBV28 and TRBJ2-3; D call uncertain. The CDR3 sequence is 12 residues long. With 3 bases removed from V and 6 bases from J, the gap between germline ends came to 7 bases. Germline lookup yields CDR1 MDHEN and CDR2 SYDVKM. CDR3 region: CASSFNLDTQYF. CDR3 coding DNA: TGTGCCAGCAGTTTTAATTTGGATACGCAGTATTTT.

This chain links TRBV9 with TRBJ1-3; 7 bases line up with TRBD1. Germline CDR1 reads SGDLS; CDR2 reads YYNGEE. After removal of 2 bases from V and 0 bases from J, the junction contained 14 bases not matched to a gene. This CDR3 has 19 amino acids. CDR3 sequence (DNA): TGTGCCAGCAGCGTCCTCTATGGGCAGGGGGTATCCTCTGGAAACACCATATATTTT. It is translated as CASSVLYGQGVSSGNTIYF. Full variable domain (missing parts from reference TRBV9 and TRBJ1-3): DSGVTQTPKHLITATGQRVTLRCSPRSGDLSVYWYQQSLDQGLQFLIQYYNGEERAKGNILERFSAQQFPDLHSELNLSSLELGDSALYFCASSVLYGQGVSSGNTIYFGEGSWLTVV.

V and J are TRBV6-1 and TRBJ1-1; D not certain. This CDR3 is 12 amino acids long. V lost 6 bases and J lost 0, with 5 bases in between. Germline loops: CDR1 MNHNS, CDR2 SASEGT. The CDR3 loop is CASRELNTEAFF. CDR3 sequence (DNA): TGTGCCAGCAGGGAGTTGAACACTGAAGCTTTCTTT.

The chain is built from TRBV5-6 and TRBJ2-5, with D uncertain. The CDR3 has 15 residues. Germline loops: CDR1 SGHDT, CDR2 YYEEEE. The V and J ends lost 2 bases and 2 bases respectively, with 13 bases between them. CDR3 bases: TGTGCCAGCAGCTTTTGGCGGATAGGACAAGAGACCCAGTACTTC. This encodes CASSFWRIGQETQYF.

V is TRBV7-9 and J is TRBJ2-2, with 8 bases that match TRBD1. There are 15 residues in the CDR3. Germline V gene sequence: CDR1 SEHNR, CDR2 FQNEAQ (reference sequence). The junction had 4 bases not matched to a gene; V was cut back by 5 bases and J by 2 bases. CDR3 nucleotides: TGTGCCAGCAGCGAAGGACAGGGTAACACCGGGGAGCTGTTTTTT. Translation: CASSEGQGNTGELFF.

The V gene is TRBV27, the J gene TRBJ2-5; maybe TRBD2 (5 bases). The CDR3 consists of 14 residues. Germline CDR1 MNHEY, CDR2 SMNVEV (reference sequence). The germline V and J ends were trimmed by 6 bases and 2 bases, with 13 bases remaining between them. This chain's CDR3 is CASSLAIAQETQYF. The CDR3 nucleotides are TGTGCCAGCAGCCTAGCTATCGCTCAAGAGACCCAGTACTTC.

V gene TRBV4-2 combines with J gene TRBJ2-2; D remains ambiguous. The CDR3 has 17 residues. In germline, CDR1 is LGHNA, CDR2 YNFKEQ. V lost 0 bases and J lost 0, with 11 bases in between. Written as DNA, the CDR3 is TGTGCCAGCAGCCAAGATATTTCGAGAGCGAACACCGGGGAGCTGTTTTTT. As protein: CASSQDISRANTGELFF.

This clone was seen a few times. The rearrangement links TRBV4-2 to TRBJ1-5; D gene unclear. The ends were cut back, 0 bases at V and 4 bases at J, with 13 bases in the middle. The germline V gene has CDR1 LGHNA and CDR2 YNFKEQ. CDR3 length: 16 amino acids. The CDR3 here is CASSQDSGSGNQPQHF. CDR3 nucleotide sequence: TGTGCCAGCAGCCAAGATAGCGGGAGTGGTAATCAGCCCCAGCATTTT.

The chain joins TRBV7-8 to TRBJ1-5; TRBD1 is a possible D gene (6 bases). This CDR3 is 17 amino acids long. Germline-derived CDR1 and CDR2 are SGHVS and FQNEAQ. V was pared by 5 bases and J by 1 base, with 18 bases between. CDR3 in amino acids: CASSPLMRQESNQPQHF. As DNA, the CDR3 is TGTGCCAGCAGCCCACTTATGCGACAGGAAAGCAATCAGCCCCAGCATTTT.

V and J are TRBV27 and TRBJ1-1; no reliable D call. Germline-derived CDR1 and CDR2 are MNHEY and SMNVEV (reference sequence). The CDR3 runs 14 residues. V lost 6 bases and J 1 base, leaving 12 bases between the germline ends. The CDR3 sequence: CASSQTAGNTEAFF. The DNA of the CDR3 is TGTGCCAGCAGCCAAACTGCAGGGAACACTGAAGCTTTCTTT.

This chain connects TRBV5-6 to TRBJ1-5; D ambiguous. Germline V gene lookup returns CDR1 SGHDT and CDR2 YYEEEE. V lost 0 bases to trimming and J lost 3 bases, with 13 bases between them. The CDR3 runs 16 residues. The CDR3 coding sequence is TGTGCCAGCAGCTTGGCCGGTTTGCAGGACAATCAGCCCCAGCATTTT. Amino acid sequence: CASSLAGLQDNQPQHF.

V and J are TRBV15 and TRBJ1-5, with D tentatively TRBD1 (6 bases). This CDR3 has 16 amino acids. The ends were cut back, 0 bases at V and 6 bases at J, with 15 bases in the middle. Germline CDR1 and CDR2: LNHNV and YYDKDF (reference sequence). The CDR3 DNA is TGTGCCACCAGCAGAGATAGGGGGGGTTGGGGTCAGCCCCAGCATTTT. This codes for CATSRDRGGWGQPQHF.

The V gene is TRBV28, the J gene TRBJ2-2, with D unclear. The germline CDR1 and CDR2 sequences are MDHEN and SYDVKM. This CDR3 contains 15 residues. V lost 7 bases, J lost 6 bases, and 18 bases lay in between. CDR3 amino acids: CASIRVNSVAGELFF. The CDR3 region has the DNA TGTGCCAGCATACGGGTCAATTCAGTCGCCGGGGAGCTGTTTTTT. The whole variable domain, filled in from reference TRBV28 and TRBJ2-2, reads DVKVTQSSRYLVKRTGEKVFLECVQDMDHENMFWYRQDPGLGLRLIYFSYDVKMKEKGDIPEGYSVSREKKERFSLILESASTNQTSMYLCASIRVNSVAGELFFGEGSRLTVL.

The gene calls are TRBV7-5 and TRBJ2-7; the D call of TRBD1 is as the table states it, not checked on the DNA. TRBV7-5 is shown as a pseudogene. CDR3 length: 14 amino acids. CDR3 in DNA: TGTGCCAGAAGCTCGGACAGGGCTATGAACGAGCAGTACTTC. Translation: CARSSDRAMNEQYF.

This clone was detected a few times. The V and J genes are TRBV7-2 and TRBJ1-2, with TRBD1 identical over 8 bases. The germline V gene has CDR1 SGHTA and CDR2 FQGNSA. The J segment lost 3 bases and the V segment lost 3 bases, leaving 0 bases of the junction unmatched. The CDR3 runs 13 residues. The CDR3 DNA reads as TGTGCCAGCAGCTTGACAGGGGACTATGGCTACACCTTC. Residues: CASSLTGDYGYTF.

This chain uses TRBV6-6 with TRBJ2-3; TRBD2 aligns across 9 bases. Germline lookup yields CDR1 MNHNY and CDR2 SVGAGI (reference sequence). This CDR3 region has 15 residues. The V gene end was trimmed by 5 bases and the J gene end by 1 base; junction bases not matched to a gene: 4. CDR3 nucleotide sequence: TGTGCCAGCAGTCTTCGGACTAGCGGCACAGATACGCAGTATTTT. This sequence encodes CASSLRTSGTDTQYF.

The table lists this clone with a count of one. The CDR3 DNA sequence: TGTGCCAGCAGCTTAGATCGGGAGACCCAGTACTTC. Amino acid sequence: CASSLDRETQYF. V is TRBV7-7 and J is TRBJ2-5; D is unclear. Germline lookup yields CDR1 SSHAT and CDR2 FNYEAQ (reference sequence). The CDR3 is 12 amino acids. The V end was cut by 1 base, the J end by 5 bases, with 5 bases between.

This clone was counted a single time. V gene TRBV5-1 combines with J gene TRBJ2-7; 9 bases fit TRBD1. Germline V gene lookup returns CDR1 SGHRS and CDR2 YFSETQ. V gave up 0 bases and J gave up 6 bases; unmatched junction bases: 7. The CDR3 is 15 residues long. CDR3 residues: CASSLGGTGNSEQYF. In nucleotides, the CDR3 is TGCGCCAGCAGCTTGGGCGGGACAGGGAATAGCGAGCAGTACTTC.

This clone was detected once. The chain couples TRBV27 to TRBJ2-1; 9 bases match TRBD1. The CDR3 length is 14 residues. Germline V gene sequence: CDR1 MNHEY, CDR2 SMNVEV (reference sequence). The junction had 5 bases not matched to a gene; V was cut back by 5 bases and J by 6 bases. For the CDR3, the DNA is TGTGCCAGCAGTGCCTGGACAGGGGCCAATGAGCAGTTCTTC. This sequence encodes CASSAWTGANEQFF.

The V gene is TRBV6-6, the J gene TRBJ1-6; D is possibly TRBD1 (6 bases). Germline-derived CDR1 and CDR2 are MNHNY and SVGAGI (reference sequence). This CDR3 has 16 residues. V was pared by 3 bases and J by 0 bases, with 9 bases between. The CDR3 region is CASSYQGSSYNSPLHF. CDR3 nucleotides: TGTGCCAGCAGTTATCAGGGGAGCTCCTATAATTCACCCCTCCACTTT.

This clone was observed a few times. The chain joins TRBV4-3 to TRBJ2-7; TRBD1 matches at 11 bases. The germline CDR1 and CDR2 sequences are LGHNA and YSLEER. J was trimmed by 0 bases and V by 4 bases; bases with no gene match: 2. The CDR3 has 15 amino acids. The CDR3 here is CASSLGQGVSYEQYF. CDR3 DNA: TGCGCCAGCAGCCTGGGACAGGGGGTCTCCTACGAGCAGTACTTC.